This is a list of T cell receptor beta chains from one sample in a study of shared clonotypes between healthy human individuals. Sequenced by immunoSEQ multiplex PCR; TCRdb stores in-frame clones only, minus some. The sample holds about 2.2 million clones, 93% seen once. The sequencing input was naive CD8+ T cells from PBMCs. The receptor set was obtained from a man in his late teens or twenties in good health. Some clones in this sample may be carry-over from other donors' samples. Each CDR3 is given with its conserved first and last residue. The D gene is left open where the match is weak. Clone sizes are given selectively: once, few, many, or a class where the clone is expanded.

TRBJ1-2	TRBD1	TRBV7-9	NA	TGTGCCAGCAACAGGGGGCTATATGGCTACACCTTC	CASNRGLYGYTF
TRBJ2-3	NA	TRBV4-1	NA	TGCGCCAGCAGCCCCTCTAGGGGGGAATTAGAAGATACGCAGTATTTT	CASSPSRGELEDTQYF
TRBJ1-5	NA	TRBV7-2	NA	TGTGCCAGCAGCCACAGGGTGGGGGGGGATCAGCCCCAGCATTTT	CASSHRVGGDQPQHF
TRBJ2-2	TRBD2	TRBV6-5	NA	TGTGCCAGCAGTTACACGGCAGGACTAGCAGTCGGGGAGCTGTTTTTT	CASSYTAGLAVGELFF
TRBJ1-2	TRBD1	TRBV9	NA	TGTGCCAGCAGCGTCCTGGGAGGACAGGGGATTGAGGGTGGCTACACCTTC	CASSVLGGQGIEGGYTF
TRBJ2-5	TRBD2	TRBV4-1	NA	TGCGCCAGCAGCCAAGATAGGGAGCGGGAGGACCCAGAGACCCAGTACTTC	CASSQDREREDPETQYF
TRBJ2-7	TRBD1	TRBV30	NA	TGTGCCTGGAGTCCGACAGGGGCACCCTACGAGCAGTACTTC	CAWSPTGAPYEQYF
TRBJ1-5	NA	TRBV10-3	NA	TGTGCCATCAGTGATGGCAGGGCTAGGAGCAATCAGCCCCAGCATTTT	CAISDGRARSNQPQHF
TRBJ2-7	NA	TRBV9	once	TGTGCCAGCAGTGACAGCGGTGGCGCCGAGCAGTACTTC	CASSDSGGAEQYF
TRBJ1-1	TRBD1	TRBV27	NA	TGTGCCAGCAGGGACAGGGGGATGGGGACTGAAGCTTTCTTT	CASRDRGMGTEAFF
TRBJ2-1	TRBD2	TRBV6-5	NA	TGTGCCAGCAGTATCACCCCGGGGGGATCGAAGTTCTTC	CASSITPGGSKFF
TRBJ2-7	NA	TRBV7-9	NA	TGTGCCAGCAGCCAGACCGGGTACGAGCAGTACTTC	CASSQTGYEQYF
TRBJ2-7	NA	TRBV27	NA	TGTGCCAGCAGTTTACTAGGGGCGGCCTACGAGCAGTACTTC	CASSLLGAAYEQYF
TRBJ1-4	NA	TRBV15	NA	TGTGCCACCAGCAGAGTTTTAACAGACCAGTGGCCTGAAAAACTGTTTTTT	CATSRVLTDQWPEKLFF
TRBJ1-2	TRBD1	TRBV2	NA	TGTGCCAGCACTGAATGGGGACAGGGAAACTATGGCTACACCTTC	CASTEWGQGNYGYTF
TRBJ2-2	NA	TRBV7-2	NA	TGTGCCAGCAGCTTACACGACTCCCGCACCGGGGAGCTGTTTTTT	CASSLHDSRTGELFF
TRBJ2-1	NA	TRBV7-9	few	TGTGCCAGCAGCTTAATATCAGGGCTCGGCAATGAGCAGTTCTTC	CASSLISGLGNEQFF
TRBJ2-3	NA	TRBV7-9	NA	TGTGCCAGCAGCTCACAGGGTTTGGCAGATACGCAGTATTTT	CASSSQGLADTQYF
TRBJ2-1	NA	TRBV11-2	once	TGTGCCAGCAGCAACGGCTACAATGAGCAGTTCTTC	CASSNGYNEQFF